Presented here are 31 T cell receptor beta chains from one specimen sequenced in a study of T cells in Graves' hyperthyroidism and ophthalmopathy. Amplified TCR beta CDR3 regions came from RNA transcripts. During a first-round RT-PCR of the TCR CDR3, the HTBI primer set was used. TCRdb processed the multiplex PCR reads anew with MiXCR; each CDR3 protein has one entry. Of about 580,000 distinct CDR3 sequences listed, about 43% are singletons. Sample: peripheral blood or thyroid tissue (not recorded which). These receptor sequences come from a young woman with Graves' hyperthyroidism.

V usage is TRBV25-1 and J usage is TRBJ1-1; D is unresolved. V gave up 1 base and J gave up 0 bases, with 3 bases separating them. The CDR3 sequence is 13 residues long. Germline V lookup: CDR1 MGHDK, CDR2 SYGVNS. The CDR3 region is CASSEWMNTEAFF. The CDR3 nucleotides are TGTGCCAGCAGTGAATGGATGAACACTGAAGCTTTCTTT.

This sequence joins TRBV29-1 and TRBJ2-7; possibly TRBD2 for D (5 bases). The CDR3 length is 13 residues. Germline V gives CDR1 SQVTM, CDR2 ANQGSEA. V lost 8 bases and J 3 bases, leaving 17 bases between the germline ends. The CDR3 spells CSFYGEFSYEQYF. CDR3 sequence (DNA): TGCAGCTTTTACGGGGAATTCAGCTACGAGCAGTACTTC.

This clonotype occurred many times. The genes are TRBV19 and TRBJ1-4; D is ambiguous. V was pared by 4 bases and J by 0 bases, with 9 bases between. The CDR3 has 15 residues. Germline assignment: CDR1 LNHDA and CDR2 SQIVND (reference sequence). The CDR3 DNA reads as TGTGCCAGTAGTACTAGCAGCGCAACTAATGAAAAACTGTTTTTT. It specifies CASSTSSATNEKLFF.

The chain couples TRBV6-1 to TRBJ1-5; 7 bases align to TRBD1. Looked up from germline, CDR1 is MNHNS and CDR2 is SASEGT. The CDR3 totals 15 residues. V was clipped by 3 bases and J by 11 bases; unmatched bases: 13. This chain's CDR3 is CASSEVVGGWETQHF. The CDR3 DNA reads as TGTGCCAGCAGTGAGGTTGTAGGGGGCTGGGAGACCCAGCATTTT.

This clonotype was seen many times. CDR3 region: CASSYLRWGSLHF. In DNA form, the CDR3 reads TGTGCCAGCAGTTACTTGAGGTGGGGATCCCTCCACTTT. This rearrangement joins TRBV12-3 or TRBV12-4 to TRBJ1-6; unclear D gene. The CDR3 runs to 13 residues. V was cut by 4 bases and J by 14 bases, with 15 bases left in between.

The CDR3 nucleotides read TGCAGTGCTAGTCTGGCGGGAGCCATCTACAATGAGCAGTATTTT. It codes for CSASLAGAIYNEQYF. This chain uses TRBV20-1 with TRBJ2-3; TRBD2 aligns across 7 bases. CDR1 and CDR2 from the germline V gene are DFQATT and SNEGSKA (reference sequence). The V gene end was trimmed by 3 bases and the J gene end by 11 bases; junction bases not matched to a gene: 17. The CDR3 totals 15 residues.

This clonotype was seen a handful of times. Lacking the conserved final phenylalanine or tryptophan, this CDR3 likely reflects a read error. The rearrangement uses TRBV14 and TRBJ1-2, with 9 bases that match TRBD1. The CDR3 has 14 residues. J was trimmed by 4 bases and V by 5 bases; bases with no gene match: 5. Germline loops: CDR1 SGHDN, CDR2 FVKESK. Here the CDR3 DNA reads TGTGCCAGCAGCAGTCGACAGGGGGTCTATGGCTACACCCTC. It encodes CASSSRQGVYGYTL.

The sample holds many counts of this clonotype. The rearrangement links TRBV9 to TRBJ2-5, with D maybe TRBD1 (7 bases). Trimming left V 4 bases short and J 5 bases short, with 15 bases between. CDR3 size: 14 residues. Germline CDR1 SGDLS, CDR2 YYNGEE. The CDR3 reads CASSSGAGGETQYF. CDR3 coding DNA: TGTGCCAGCAGCTCGGGGGCAGGGGGGGAGACCCAGTACTTC.

This chain uses TRBV9 with TRBJ2-3; 8 nucleotides match TRBD2. Germline-derived CDR1 and CDR2 are SGDLS and YYNGEE. The CDR3 sequence is 15 residues long. V shed 4 bases and J 2 bases; nucleotides not matched to a gene: 6. As DNA, the CDR3 is TGTGCCAGCAGCCAGCTAGCGGGTTACACAGATACGCAGTATTTT. It translates to CASSQLAGYTDTQYF.

This clonotype was observed many times. J is TRBJ2-7 and V is TRBV19; TRBD1 aligns across 8 bases. CDR1 and CDR2 (germline): LNHDA, SQIVND (reference sequence). The CDR3 runs to 12 residues. Unmatched junction bases numbered 4, after V lost 11 bases and J lost 1 base. The CDR3 DNA follows: TGTGCCTCCAGGGGGCTATCCTACGAGCAGTACTTC. Translated: CASRGLSYEQYF. Combining the CDR3 with reference TRBV19 and TRBJ2-7 gives the whole variable domain DGGITQSPKYLFRKEGQNVTLSCEQNLNHDAMYWYRQDPGQGLRLIYYSQIVNDFQKGDIAEGYSVSREKKESFPLTVTSAQKNPTAFYLCASRGLSYEQYFGPGTRLTVT.

The chain joins TRBV2 to TRBJ2-7, with D tentatively TRBD1 (5 bases). Germline V lookup: CDR1 SNHLY, CDR2 FYNNEI. Trimming pared 6 bases from V and 2 bases from J, leaving 8 bases between. The CDR3 covers 12 residues. The CDR3 reads CASRQVTYEQYF. As DNA, the CDR3 is TGTGCCAGCAGACAGGTTACCTACGAGCAGTACTTC.

This clonotype was seen a handful of times. The genes are TRBV7-9 and TRBJ1-2; 9 bases line up with TRBD1. J was trimmed by 7 bases and V by 5 bases; bases with no gene match: 8. Germline V lookup: CDR1 SEHNR, CDR2 FQNEAQ (reference sequence). This CDR3 has 14 residues. CDR3 amino acids: CASSEQGALGGYTF. CDR3 nucleotide sequence: TGTGCCAGCAGCGAACAGGGGGCGCTGGGTGGCTACACCTTC.

The V call is TRBV7-9, the J call TRBJ1-4, with TRBD1 as a possible D gene (6 bases). The germline V and J ends were trimmed by 6 bases and 6 bases, with 17 bases remaining between them. The germline CDR1 and CDR2 sequences are SEHNR and FQNEAQ (reference sequence). The CDR3 runs to 15 residues. The CDR3 region is CASSRDRYTDEKLFF. The CDR3 DNA reads TGTGCCAGCAGTCGAGACAGGTACACAGATGAAAAACTGTTTTTT.

The CDR3 DNA sequence: TGTGCCAGCAGCTCCACCGGGGGAGGTCCTGAAGCTTTCTTT. Protein: CASSSTGGGPEAFF. This chain joins TRBV7-9 and TRBJ1-1; a weak D match, TRBD1 (5 bases). The V end lost 4 bases, the J end lost 6 bases, and 15 bases lay between the germline ends. Per germline, CDR1 SEHNR and CDR2 FQNEAQ (reference sequence). The length of the CDR3 is 14 residues.

The rearrangement joins TRBV6-4 to TRBJ1-1; a weak D match, TRBD1 (6 bases). The CDR3 totals 19 residues. Germline CDR1 reads MRHNA; CDR2 reads SNTAGT. The germline V and J ends were trimmed by 2 bases and 3 bases, with 25 bases remaining between them. The CDR3, as DNA: TGTGCCAGCAGTGACGGACAGAACACCGGGGAGCGGAAGGACACTGAAGCTTTCTTT. It translates to CASSDGQNTGERKDTEAFF.

This clonotype has ten or more counts. The V call is TRBV19, the J call TRBJ1-6, with 11 positions matching TRBD1. V lost 9 bases, J lost 8 bases, and 6 bases stayed unmatched. Germline V gene sequence: CDR1 LNHDA, CDR2 SQIVND (reference sequence). The CDR3 consists of 14 residues. Here the CDR3 reads CASGTGGSYSPLHF. CDR3 sequence (DNA): TGTGCCAGCGGGACAGGGGGTTCCTATTCACCCCTCCACTTT.

V usage is TRBV7-2 and J usage is TRBJ2-7; the match to TRBD2 covers 9 bases. Germline CDR1 and CDR2: SGHTA and FQGNSA. Germline trimming cut 1 base from V and 5 bases from J; bases unmatched to any gene: 9. This CDR3 has 16 amino acids. The CDR3 sequence: CASSLVGGRASNEQYF. The CDR3 nucleotides read TGTGCCAGCAGCTTAGTGGGCGGGAGGGCCTCTAACGAGCAGTACTTC.

As for this clonotype: A much larger clonotype is one base distant, so this may be a read error. The chain uses TRBV10-3 and TRBJ1-6, with D tentatively TRBD1 (5 bases). Germline lookup yields CDR1 ENHRY and CDR2 SYGVKD. The CDR3 has 13 amino acids. V lost 5 bases to trimming and J lost 10 bases, with 12 bases between them. The CDR3 sequence is CAISYRRDSPLHF. The CDR3 DNA reads TGTGCCATCAGTTATAGGAGGGACTCACCCCTCCACTTT.

A word on this clonotype: A much larger clone lies one base from this, so it may be a read error. The V call is TRBV6-5, the J call TRBJ1-1, with a weak D call TRBD1 (6 bases). Germline-derived CDR1 and CDR2 are MNHEY and SVGAGI. The CDR3 has 13 amino acids. The CDR3 is CAISYGYRAEAFF. The CDR3 DNA reads TGTGCCATCAGTTACGGCTACAGGGCTGAAGCTTTCTTT.

This clonotype was seen more than once but under ten times. The chain joins TRBV18 to TRBJ1-4; D call uncertain. V lost 0 bases and J 8 bases, leaving 13 bases between the germline ends. The CDR3 consists of 15 residues. The germline V gene has CDR1 KGHSH and CDR2 LQKENI. The CDR3 here is CASSPPSGSVEKLFF. CDR3 DNA: TGTGCCAGCTCACCACCTTCCGGCAGCGTAGAAAAACTGTTTTTT. The full variable domain, in which reference TRBV18 and TRBJ1-4 provide the parts outside the CDR3, is NAGVMQNPRHLVRRRGQEARLRCSPMKGHSHVYWYRQLPEEGLKFMVYLQKENIIDESGMPKERFSAEFPKEGPSILRIQQVVRGDSAAYFCASSPPSGSVEKLFFGSGTQLSVL.

This sequence joins TRBV27 and TRBJ2-7, with 9 bases identical to TRBD2. Per the germline V gene, CDR1 is MNHEY and CDR2 is SMNVEV (reference sequence). V was pared by 0 bases and J by 5 bases, with 5 bases of the junction left unmatched. CDR3 length: 15 residues. CDR3 in amino acids: CASSLSPSGMHEQYF. The CDR3, as DNA: TGTGCCAGCAGTTTATCCCCTAGCGGGATGCACGAGCAGTACTTC.

This clonotype has more than one count but fewer than ten. The J gene is TRBJ1-6, the V gene TRBV15; 10 positions agree with TRBD1. After removal of 7 bases from V and 10 bases from J, the junction contained 7 bases not matched to a gene. In germline, CDR1 is LNHNV, CDR2 YYDKDF (reference sequence). The CDR3 sequence is 14 residues long. The CDR3 coding sequence is TGTGCCACCACCCGGACAGGGGGTCGGTCACCCCTCCACTTT. Protein: CATTRTGGRSPLHF.

The genes are TRBV24-1 and TRBJ2-3; D is possibly TRBD2 (5 bases). Germline CDR1 KGHDR, CDR2 SFDVKD. The CDR3 is 13 amino acids. V lost 6 bases, J lost 3 bases, and 9 bases lay in between. The CDR3 bases are TGTGCCACCAGTTCCGGGGTGACAGATACGCAGTATTTT. It encodes CATSSGVTDTQYF.

Many counts were recorded for this clonotype. The chain is built from TRBV27 and TRBJ1-5; 7 bases align to TRBD1. This CDR3 is 14 amino acids long. Per germline, CDR1 MNHEY and CDR2 SMNVEV (reference sequence). V trimming: 8 bases; J trimming: 4 bases; junction bases outside the gene matches: 8. DNA for the CDR3: TGTGCCAGCTCAAACAGGGGAGGGAATCAGCCCCAGCATTTT. This codes for CASSNRGGNQPQHF.

The CDR3 sequence is CARDRLAGGQETQYF. The CDR3 bases are TGTGCTAGAGATCGTTTAGCGGGAGGTCAAGAGACCCAGTACTTC. The J gene is TRBJ2-5, the V gene TRBV7-6; TRBD2 agrees at 10 bases. CDR3 length: 15 amino acids. Per germline, CDR1 SGHVS and CDR2 FNYEAQ.

This clonotype was recorded many times. The rearrangement links TRBV10-1 to TRBJ2-7; 9 nucleotides match TRBD2. The germline CDR1 and CDR2 sequences are WNHNN and SYGVQD (reference sequence). This CDR3 is built from 14 residues. The junction had 3 bases not matched to a gene; V was cut back by 4 bases and J by 2 bases. DNA for the CDR3: TGCGCCAGCAGTGTGGCTAGCGGGACCTACGAGCAGTACTTC. It specifies CASSVASGTYEQYF.

This clonotype has ten or more counts. This chain links TRBV14 with TRBJ2-7, with a tentative D call TRBD2 (6 bases). CDR3 size: 13 residues. V gave up 5 bases and J gave up 6 bases, with 14 bases separating them. Germline CDR1 SGHDN, CDR2 FVKESK. The DNA for the CDR3 is TGTGCCAGCAGCTCCTATCTGGGGGGCGAGCAGTACTTC. It specifies CASSSYLGGEQYF.

This clonotype was found many times. The genes are TRBV10-3 and TRBJ2-2; D gene uncertain. The germline gives CDR1 ENHRY, CDR2 SYGVKD. V was trimmed by 0 bases and J by 4 bases, leaving 12 bases between them. The CDR3 has 16 amino acids. The CDR3 region is CAISESRTFGTGELFF. For the CDR3, the DNA is TGTGCCATCAGTGAGTCCAGGACGTTCGGCACCGGGGAGCTGTTTTTT.

This clonotype was observed many times. The chain joins TRBV6-5 to TRBJ2-5; D is undetermined. The CDR3 sequence is 13 residues long. The germline gives CDR1 MNHEY, CDR2 SVGAGI. Between the trimmed V and J ends, which lost 7 bases and 5 bases, there was a span of 14 bases. The CDR3 is CASIARSRETQYF. The CDR3 bases are TGTGCCAGCATAGCTCGGTCCAGGGAGACCCAGTACTTC.

V and J are TRBV11-1 and TRBJ2-7, with 7 bases lining up with TRBD2. The germline CDR1 and CDR2 sequences are SGHAT and FQDESV (reference sequence). Trimming took 1 base from V and 7 from J; bases not matched to a gene: 10. The CDR3 has 15 amino acids. The CDR3 reads CASSLGGGSHNEQYF. CDR3 DNA: TGTGCCAGCAGCTTAGGTGGCGGGAGTCACAATGAGCAGTACTTC.

This clonotype has ten or more counts. V and J are TRBV29-1 and TRBJ1-2; 8 bases map to TRBD1. This CDR3 region has 13 residues. With 6 bases clipped from V and 8 bases from J, the junction kept 11 bases outside the gene matches. Germline CDR1 reads SQVTM; CDR2 reads ANQGSEA. CDR3 region: CSVTGAAPGGYTF. The CDR3 region has the DNA TGCAGCGTGACAGGGGCCGCCCCTGGAGGCTACACCTTC.